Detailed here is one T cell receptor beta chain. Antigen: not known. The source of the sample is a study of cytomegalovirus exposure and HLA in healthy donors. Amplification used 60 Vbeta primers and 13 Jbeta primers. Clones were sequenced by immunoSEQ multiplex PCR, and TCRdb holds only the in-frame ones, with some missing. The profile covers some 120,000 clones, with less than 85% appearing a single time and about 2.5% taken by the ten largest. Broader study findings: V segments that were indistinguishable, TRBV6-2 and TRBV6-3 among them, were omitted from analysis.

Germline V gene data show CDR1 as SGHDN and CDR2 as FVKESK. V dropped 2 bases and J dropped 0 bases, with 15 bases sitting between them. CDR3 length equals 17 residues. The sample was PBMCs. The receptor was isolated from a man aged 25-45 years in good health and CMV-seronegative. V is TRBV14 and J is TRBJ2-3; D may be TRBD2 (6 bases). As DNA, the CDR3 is TGTGCCAGCAGCCAATCGTCGGGGGTACTTAGCACAGATACGCAGTATTTT. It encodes CASSQSSGVLSTDTQYF.